One and the same sample provided the 7 T cell receptor beta chains below, sequenced in a study of regulatory T cells in long-lasting Graves disease. The time point: newly diagnosed GD, antithyroid drugs for less than 3 months. PBMCs provided the RNA from which the TCR library was made. Libraries of TCR beta came from iRepertoire HTBI primers plus Arm-PCR of CDR3 regions. Via MiXCR, TCRdb re-called the multiplex PCR reads, giving one row per CDR3 protein. The sample has 440,000 or so distinct CDR3 sequences, 14% to 15% seen once; the top ten hold approximately 16%. These data also formed part of another study, on T cells in Graves' hyperthyroidism and ophthalmopathy.

This sample comprised peripheral blood mononuclear cells (PBMCs), obtained at new diagnosis, from a patient treated with antithyroid drugs. These receptors all come from a woman between 25 and 40 years old with Graves disease.

This clonotype was recorded a few times. V is TRBV7-9 and J is TRBJ1-3; 7 positions match TRBD1. Germline V gene data show CDR1 as SEHNR and CDR2 as FQNEAQ (reference sequence). V lost 3 bases, J lost 4 bases, and 3 bases stayed unmatched. The CDR3 is made up of 14 amino acids. The CDR3: CASSFGTVGNTIYF. The CDR3 coding sequence is TGTGCCAGCAGCTTTGGGACAGTCGGAAACACCATATATTTT.

This clonotype was observed many times. The chain carries TRBV15 and TRBJ2-1; 7 nucleotides align to TRBD2. V dropped 0 bases and J dropped 8; count of bases not matched to a gene: 10. The length of the CDR3 is 16 residues. CDR1 and CDR2 (germline): LNHNV, YYDKDF (reference sequence). CDR3 protein: CATSRDRGGGTDEQFF. The CDR3 region has the DNA TGTGCCACCAGCAGAGATCGAGGCGGGGGTACCGATGAGCAGTTCTTC.

This clonotype has ten or more counts. The chain uses TRBV7-2 and TRBJ1-2; D is uncertain. The CDR3 consists of 15 residues. Trimming cost V 1 base and J 4 bases, with 13 bases left between them. Germline CDR1 and CDR2: SGHTA and FQGNSA. The CDR3 bases are TGTGCCAGCAGCTTAGAGGTACACCCAACCTATGGCTACACCTTC. It yields the protein CASSLEVHPTYGYTF.

This clonotype turned up a few times. Its ends do not fully match the called genes, so a read error is possible. This chain joins TRBV11-2 and TRBJ2-1, with a tentative D call TRBD2 (7 bases). In germline, CDR1 is SGHAT, CDR2 FQNNGV. The CDR3 spans 14 residues. The CDR3 sequence: CASRQSGGRNERFF. In nucleotides, the CDR3 is TGTGCCAGCAGACAATCGGGGGGCCGGAATGAGCGGTTCTTC.

This rearrangement joins TRBV9 to TRBJ1-2, with a possible D match to TRBD1 (5 bases). Trimming shortened V by 7 bases and J by 8 bases, and 15 bases separated the two germline ends. CDR3 length: 12 amino acids. Germline V gene lookup returns CDR1 SGDLS and CDR2 YYNGEE. The CDR3 DNA is TGTGCCAGCCGCGAAGGGGCAGGGGGCTACACCTTC. This sequence encodes CASREGAGGYTF.

This clonotype was seen repeatedly, ten times or more. The DNA of the CDR3 is TGTGCCAGCCCTCTGCGGCTAGCGAACGACTATAACACAGATACGCAGTATTTT. This sequence encodes CASPLRLANDYNTDTQYF. The V and J genes are TRBV12-3 or TRBV12-4 and TRBJ2-3, with D maybe TRBD2 (6 bases). The CDR3 runs 18 residues. V lost 8 bases, J lost 2 bases, and 26 bases lay in between.

The chain is built from TRBV5-6 and TRBJ2-7; the D gene is possibly TRBD1 (6 bases). The germline V and J ends were trimmed by 0 bases and 6 bases, with 10 bases remaining between them. The CDR3 is 13 amino acids. The germline gives CDR1 SGHDT, CDR2 YYEEEE. The CDR3 region is CASSLEGRGEQYF. Written as DNA, the CDR3 is TGTGCCAGCAGCTTGGAGGGCAGGGGCGAGCAGTACTTC.